The TCR beta chain described here comes from a study of cytomegalovirus exposure and HLA in healthy donors. With 60 Vbeta and 13 Jbeta primers, the PCR was carried out. The protocol was immunoSEQ multiplex PCR, while the TCRdb copy is restricted to in-frame clones and leaves out a portion. The sample shows under 200,000 clones, 65% to 70% of them seen only once. There are a few counts of this clone. The V and J ends lost 4 bases and 3 bases respectively, with 13 bases between them. Germline V lookup: CDR1 MNHEY, CDR2 SMNVEV (reference sequence). This CDR3 spans 14 amino acids. The rearrangement joins TRBV27 to TRBJ2-7; TRBD2 is a possible D gene (6 bases). The sequenced material came from PBMCs. The TCR originated in a woman between 18 and 30 years old in good health and CMV-seropositive. CDR3 bases: TGTGCCAGCAGTTATGGGGGGTCCTACTACGAGCAGTACTTC. Its protein product is CASSYGGSYYEQYF.